The clone carrying this T cell receptor beta chain was seen a few times. The antigen remains undetermined. Each CDR3 protein gets one entry after TCRdb re-called the 5' RACE reads with MiXCR. This table has roughly 700,000 distinct CDR3 sequences, about 20% appearing once. This specimen belongs to a study of CD8 T cells in ankylosing spondylitis. The study, taken as a whole, reports: Clones linked with disease were CD8+ and fairly uncommon in the peripheral blood. Earlier literature documents some of the motif variants in reactive arthritis synovial fluid and blood. Ankylosing spondylitis blood seemed to carry a telltale TCR beta motif made of several highly homologous variants.

J gave up 7 bases and V 4 bases, and 9 bases lay outside the gene matches. Germline CDR1 reads SGHRS; CDR2 reads YFSETQ. The CDR3 spans 16 residues. Sequencing was done on a sample of blood, either unsorted or a sorted T cell fraction (not recorded which). The sequence was collected from a male donor with ankylosing spondylitis. The chain is built from TRBV5-1 and TRBJ2-1, with 12 bases fitting TRBD2. The CDR3 DNA sequence: TGCGCCAGCAGCCTATGGACTAGCGGGGTGGGTAATGAGCAGTTCTTC. It encodes CASSLWTSGVGNEQFF.